A selection of T cell receptor beta chains follows, all from one sample in a study of PD-L1 blockade in urothelial cancer. Sequenced by immunoSEQ multiplex PCR; TCRdb stores in-frame clones only, minus some. The table records about 52,000 clones, approximately 80% of them present only once. The sequences come from PBMCs, collected around atezolizumab (anti-PD-L1) treatment. The source is a man over 45 with urothelial cancer. Each CDR3 is given with its conserved first and last residue. The D gene is left open where the match is weak. A row's size may be missing; if present it is once, few, many or a size class.

v_call: TRBV7-2; j_call: TRBJ1-1; d_call: -; clone_size: -; cdr3_nt: TGTGCCAGCAGCGTAAGACAGCTTGTAAACACTGAAGCTTTCTTT; cdr3_aa: CASSVRQLVNTEAFF
v_call: TRBV14; j_call: TRBJ2-7; d_call: -; clone_size: many; cdr3_nt: TGTGCCAGCAGCCGAATCGGGCCCAGGGGAACCTACGAGCAGTACTTC; cdr3_aa: CASSRIGPRGTYEQYF
v_call: TRBV6-1; j_call: TRBJ2-7; d_call: TRBD1; clone_size: -; cdr3_nt: TGTGCCAGCAGTCAAGGACAGGGGGAGTCTGACGAGCAGTACTTC; cdr3_aa: CASSQGQGESDEQYF
v_call: TRBV29-1; j_call: TRBJ2-7; d_call: -; clone_size: -; cdr3_nt: TGCAGCGTTGAGGGGGCGATGACCTACGAGCAGTACTTC; cdr3_aa: CSVEGAMTYEQYF
v_call: TRBV19; j_call: TRBJ1-2; d_call: TRBD1; clone_size: -; cdr3_nt: TGTGCCAGTAGTGTGGACAGGGCTACTAACTATGGCTACACCTTC; cdr3_aa: CASSVDRATNYGYTF
v_call: TRBV19; j_call: TRBJ2-1; d_call: -; clone_size: -; cdr3_nt: TGTGCCAGTAGTATAGAGCGCCACAATGAGCAGTTCTTC; cdr3_aa: CASSIERHNEQFF
v_call: TRBV18; j_call: TRBJ2-7; d_call: -; clone_size: -; cdr3_nt: TGTGCCAGCTCAGCGGACAGTTACGAGCAGTACTTC; cdr3_aa: CASSADSYEQYF
v_call: TRBV2; j_call: TRBJ1-5; d_call: TRBD1; clone_size: -; cdr3_nt: TGTGCCAGCAGTGAAAGGGGGTGGACAGGGGACTTCAATCAGCCCCAGCATTTT; cdr3_aa: CASSERGWTGDFNQPQHF
v_call: TRBV5-1; j_call: TRBJ2-5; d_call: -; clone_size: once; cdr3_nt: TGCGCCAGCAGCTTGGCACCAGGGCTGGGGCCCCTCGAGATCAAGACCCAGTACTTC; cdr3_aa: CASSLAPGLGPLEIKTQYF
v_call: TRBV9; j_call: TRBJ2-7; d_call: TRBD1; clone_size: -; cdr3_nt: TGTGCCAGCAGCGGGACAGGTACCTCCTACGAGCAGTACTTC; cdr3_aa: CASSGTGTSYEQYF
v_call: TRBV7-9; j_call: TRBJ2-5; d_call: -; clone_size: -; cdr3_nt: TGTGCCAGCAGCCGTCAGAGGACAGTGGAAGAGACCCAGTACTTC; cdr3_aa: CASSRQRTVEETQYF
v_call: TRBV6-5; j_call: TRBJ1-6; d_call: TRBD1; clone_size: -; cdr3_nt: TGTGCCAGCAGTGACAGGGTCGGTTCACCCCTCCACTTT; cdr3_aa: CASSDRVGSPLHF
v_call: TRBV6-1; j_call: TRBJ2-7; d_call: TRBD2; clone_size: -; cdr3_nt: TGTGCCAGCAGTGGGATGGGACTAGCATTGGGCTACGAGCAGTACTTC; cdr3_aa: CASSGMGLALGYEQYF
v_call: TRBV6-6; j_call: TRBJ2-7; d_call: TRBD2; clone_size: -; cdr3_nt: TGTGCCAGCAGTTACTCGAGACTAGCGGGTTCCTACGAGCAGTACTTC; cdr3_aa: CASSYSRLAGSYEQYF
v_call: TRBV11-2; j_call: TRBJ1-2; d_call: -; clone_size: -; cdr3_nt: TGTGCCAGCAGCTTAGTAGGCCCCGGGGACTATGGCTACACCTTC; cdr3_aa: CASSLVGPGDYGYTF
v_call: TRBV5-1; j_call: TRBJ2-2; d_call: -; clone_size: -; cdr3_nt: TGCGCCAGCAGCTTGGTGTTTGCAGGGGCGAACACCGGGGAGCTGTTTTTT; cdr3_aa: CASSLVFAGANTGELFF
v_call: TRBV14; j_call: TRBJ1-2; d_call: -; clone_size: -; cdr3_nt: TGTGCCAGCAGCCAGTCCAGGGTCGGAGGCTACACCTTC; cdr3_aa: CASSQSRVGGYTF
v_call: TRBV15; j_call: TRBJ2-7; d_call: -; clone_size: -; cdr3_nt: TGTGCCACCAGCAGAGATCCGGGCTACGAGCAGTACTTC; cdr3_aa: CATSRDPGYEQYF
v_call: TRBV9; j_call: TRBJ2-7; d_call: -; clone_size: -; cdr3_nt: TGTGCCAGCAGCGTCTCTAACAGACCCTACGAGCAGTACTTC; cdr3_aa: CASSVSNRPYEQYF
v_call: TRBV7-2; j_call: TRBJ2-3; d_call: -; clone_size: -; cdr3_nt: TGTGCCAGCAGCTTAATCCCTAGCACAGATACGCAGTATTTT; cdr3_aa: CASSLIPSTDTQYF
v_call: TRBV5-1; j_call: TRBJ1-1; d_call: TRBD1; clone_size: -; cdr3_nt: TGCGCCAGCAGCCACCTTCAGGGGGCAGGAATGAACACTGAAGCTTTCTTT; cdr3_aa: CASSHLQGAGMNTEAFF
v_call: TRBV11-2; j_call: TRBJ1-1; d_call: TRBD1; clone_size: -; cdr3_nt: TGTGCCAGCAGCTTACAAGACAGGGTGACTGAAGCTTTCTTT; cdr3_aa: CASSLQDRVTEAFF
v_call: TRBV7-9; j_call: TRBJ2-7; d_call: -; clone_size: -; cdr3_nt: TGTGCCAGCAGCTTAAGGACAGACGAGCAGTACTTC; cdr3_aa: CASSLRTDEQYF
v_call: TRBV6-1; j_call: TRBJ1-4; d_call: TRBD1; clone_size: -; cdr3_nt: TGTGCCAGCAGCGGGACAGTGGGTGAAAAACTGTTTTTT; cdr3_aa: CASSGTVGEKLFF
v_call: TRBV5-6; j_call: TRBJ1-1; d_call: TRBD1; clone_size: -; cdr3_nt: TGTGCCAGCAGCGAACCGGGACAGGGGGCGCGCACTGAAGCTTTCTTT; cdr3_aa: CASSEPGQGARTEAFF
v_call: TRBV27; j_call: TRBJ2-7; d_call: TRBD2; clone_size: -; cdr3_nt: TGTGCCAGCAGTTTATCCACTAGCGGGAGGGCCCTCTACGAGCAGTACTTC; cdr3_aa: CASSLSTSGRALYEQYF
v_call: TRBV5-1; j_call: TRBJ2-3; d_call: TRBD1; clone_size: -; cdr3_nt: TGCGCCAGCAGCTCCGGACAGGGGGCGCGGGCAGATACGCAGTATTTT; cdr3_aa: CASSSGQGARADTQYF
v_call: TRBV9; j_call: TRBJ2-7; d_call: -; clone_size: -; cdr3_nt: TGTGCCAGCAGCGTAGCGGGAGTGGCTACCTACGAGCAGTACTTC; cdr3_aa: CASSVAGVATYEQYF
v_call: TRBV9; j_call: TRBJ2-5; d_call: TRBD2; clone_size: -; cdr3_nt: TGTGCCAGCAGCGTAGTAGCGGGAGGGGGAGAGACCCAGTACTTC; cdr3_aa: CASSVVAGGGETQYF
v_call: TRBV9; j_call: TRBJ2-3; d_call: TRBD2; clone_size: -; cdr3_nt: TGTGCTTCAGGCGGGGGGCAAGCTCTCACAGATACGCAGTATTTT; cdr3_aa: CASGGGQALTDTQYF
v_call: TRBV30; j_call: TRBJ1-1; d_call: TRBD1; clone_size: -; cdr3_nt: TGTGCCTGGAGTGTACAGGGGGCGGTCACTGAAGCTTTCTTT; cdr3_aa: CAWSVQGAVTEAFF
v_call: TRBV5-4; j_call: TRBJ2-5; d_call: TRBD1; clone_size: once; cdr3_nt: TGTGCCAGCAGCACGACAGGGAGCGTGACCCAGTACTTC; cdr3_aa: CASSTTGSVTQYF
v_call: TRBV6-1; j_call: TRBJ1-3; d_call: -; clone_size: few; cdr3_nt: TGTGCCAGCAGGGACATAGGGGGAAACACCATATATTTT; cdr3_aa: CASRDIGGNTIYF
v_call: TRBV27; j_call: TRBJ2-5; d_call: -; clone_size: -; cdr3_nt: TGTGCCAGCAGTTTACTTCGGACGGGCGGGCCAGAGACCCAGTACTTC; cdr3_aa: CASSLLRTGGPETQYF
v_call: TRBV27; j_call: TRBJ2-3; d_call: -; clone_size: few; cdr3_nt: TGTGCCAGCAGTCGAGGTAGCGGCTACACAGATACGCAGTATTTT; cdr3_aa: CASSRGSGYTDTQYF
v_call: TRBV15; j_call: TRBJ1-1; d_call: TRBD1; clone_size: -; cdr3_nt: TGTGCCACCAGCTTCCGGACAGGGAGGAACACTGAAGCTTTCTTT; cdr3_aa: CATSFRTGRNTEAFF
v_call: TRBV6-1; j_call: TRBJ2-3; d_call: TRBD1; clone_size: -; cdr3_nt: TGTGCCAGCAGACAGGGGAGCACAGATACGCAGTATTTT; cdr3_aa: CASRQGSTDTQYF
v_call: TRBV30; j_call: TRBJ2-3; d_call: TRBD2; clone_size: -; cdr3_nt: TGTGCCTGGAGTGTACAGCGGGGGCACACAGATACGCAGTATTTT; cdr3_aa: CAWSVQRGHTDTQYF
v_call: TRBV7-2; j_call: TRBJ2-5; d_call: TRBD2; clone_size: -; cdr3_nt: TGTGCCAGCAGGGAAAGTAGCGGGAGGGAAGAGACCCAGTACTTC; cdr3_aa: CASRESSGREETQYF
v_call: TRBV11-3; j_call: TRBJ2-7; d_call: -; clone_size: -; cdr3_nt: TGTGCCAGCAGCTTAGCGGGTTCCTACGAGCAGTACTTC; cdr3_aa: CASSLAGSYEQYF
v_call: TRBV7-2; j_call: TRBJ2-7; d_call: TRBD1; clone_size: once; cdr3_nt: TGTGCCAGCAGCCGTGGGGGTACAGGGGCGGGCGAGCAGTACTTC; cdr3_aa: CASSRGGTGAGEQYF
v_call: TRBV4-3; j_call: TRBJ1-2; d_call: -; clone_size: once; cdr3_nt: TGCGCCAGCAGCCAAGATCTGGGGACATATACCTTC; cdr3_aa: CASSQDLGTYTF
v_call: TRBV7-2; j_call: TRBJ2-3; d_call: TRBD2; clone_size: -; cdr3_nt: TGTGCCAGCAGCTTAGGTGGCGGGAGATTACCAGATACGCAGTATTTT; cdr3_aa: CASSLGGGRLPDTQYF
v_call: TRBV6-1; j_call: TRBJ2-3; d_call: -; clone_size: -; cdr3_nt: TGTGCCAGCAGTGAGACTTACACAGATACGCAGTATTTT; cdr3_aa: CASSETYTDTQYF
v_call: TRBV11-2; j_call: TRBJ2-5; d_call: -; clone_size: few; cdr3_nt: TGTGCCAGCAGCTTCGGGATCGGGCAGGGGCAAGAGACCCAGTACTTC; cdr3_aa: CASSFGIGQGQETQYF
v_call: TRBV5-1; j_call: TRBJ2-4; d_call: TRBD1; clone_size: -; cdr3_nt: TGCGCCAGCAGCGATCCCGGGACAGGGACCGACATTCAGTACTTC; cdr3_aa: CASSDPGTGTDIQYF
v_call: TRBV14; j_call: TRBJ2-7; d_call: -; clone_size: -; cdr3_nt: TGTGCCAGCAGCCAAGATCCCCCAGGCCGGGGCGAGCAGTACTTC; cdr3_aa: CASSQDPPGRGEQYF
v_call: TRBV27; j_call: TRBJ1-3; d_call: TRBD1; clone_size: -; cdr3_nt: TGTGCCAGCAGTAAGCTCCGGGACAGTATCTCTGGAAACACCATATATTTT; cdr3_aa: CASSKLRDSISGNTIYF
v_call: TRBV23-1; j_call: TRBJ1-5; d_call: -; clone_size: -; cdr3_nt: TGCGCCAGCAGTCCTCCGAGAAGCAATCAGCCCCAGCATTTT; cdr3_aa: CASSPPRSNQPQHF
v_call: TRBV13; j_call: TRBJ2-1; d_call: TRBD2; clone_size: -; cdr3_nt: TGTGCCAGCAGCTTAGGCGGGCTAGCGGGGGGGTACAATGAGCAGTTCTTC; cdr3_aa: CASSLGGLAGGYNEQFF
v_call: TRBV19; j_call: TRBJ2-5; d_call: TRBD1; clone_size: -; cdr3_nt: TGTGCCAGTCAAAGGGGGCTAGGAGAGACCCAGTACTTC; cdr3_aa: CASQRGLGETQYF
v_call: TRBV4-1; j_call: TRBJ2-5; d_call: TRBD2; clone_size: -; cdr3_nt: TGCGCCAGCAGCCAAGTCCCTGCGGGGGGCGAAGAGACCCAGTACTTC; cdr3_aa: CASSQVPAGGEETQYF
v_call: TRBV30; j_call: TRBJ1-1; d_call: -; clone_size: -; cdr3_nt: TGTGCCTGTCCACGGGGGTTTGGCACTGAAGCTTTCTTT; cdr3_aa: CACPRGFGTEAFF
v_call: TRBV7-9; j_call: TRBJ2-1; d_call: TRBD2; clone_size: -; cdr3_nt: TGTGCCAGCAGCGCGCTAGCGGGAGTCTACAATGAGCAGTTCTTC; cdr3_aa: CASSALAGVYNEQFF
v_call: TRBV6-1; j_call: TRBJ1-1; d_call: -; clone_size: few; cdr3_nt: TGTGCCAGCAGTGTCTTCGGCGGGATTAACACTGAAGCTTTCTTT; cdr3_aa: CASSVFGGINTEAFF